This TCR beta chain was obtained from a study (dated by TCRdb to about 2013). Via the germline V gene, CDR1 is KGHSH and CDR2 LQKENI. The junction carries 9 bases between V and J, which are trimmed by 3 bases and 3 bases respectively. Including the terminal cysteine and phenylalanine, the CDR3 comprises 14 residues. The CDR3 DNA has 42 bases and is translated from base 1. The instrument given in TCRdb is Illumina Genome Analyzer IIx. The public reads were reanalyzed by TCRdb: fastp trimming at Q25, MiXCR alignment, in-frame beta chains only. Records with the same CDR3 protein are collapsed into one entry carrying the most frequent genes and DNA. The sample data list some 15,000 distinct CDR3 sequences, and around 30% of these were observed just once. The ten largest clones take up 16% of the sample. Within its sample, this clonotype is medium-sized (0.01 to 0.1%). The specificity of this receptor is unknown. No base qualities exist here, and no much larger clone lies one base off it.

Sequenced input: blood. The chain is assembled from TRBV18 and TRBJ2-1; the D region possibly corresponds to TRBD2 (6 bases align). This receptor was obtained from a human donor. The nucleotide sequence reads as follows: TGTGCCAGCTCACCGCGGCGGGACTACAATGAGCAGTTCTTC. This is translated as CASSPRRDYNEQFF.